These T cell receptor beta chains were read from a single sample in a study of pediatric ulcerative colitis. Profiling relied on immunoSEQ multiplex PCR, and the TCRdb table lists in-frame clones only, not all of them. The sample consists of about 34,000 clones, 75% of them appearing once. The sequenced sample consisted of gut tissue. The receptors were sampled from a boy younger than 18 with severe ulcerative colitis. Both conserved end residues are part of each CDR3. D genes are given only for firm matches.

v_call | d_call | cdr3_aa
TRBV5-1 | . | CASSGRDLRGYTF
TRBV21-1 | . | CATTSGDVSTEAFF
TRBV5-6 | TRBD1 | CASIIQGVGLPEAFF
TRBV5-1 | TRBD2 | CASSGRDTGELFF
TRBV5-4 | . | CASSFQGRNTIYF
TRBV19 | . | CASSIMQGLEDEAFF
TRBV28 | . | CASSLSQSRTPFF
TRBV5-4 | . | CASSLNGGASGEKLFF
TRBV25-1 | TRBD1 | CASSARRQGWQEKLFF
TRBV4-1 | . | CASSQLGASYGYTF
TRBV18 | . | CASSPSKGDTQYF
TRBV29-1 | TRBD2 | CSADSGGDTDTQYF
TRBV7-2 | . | CASSLARQFTYEQYF
TRBV7-9 | TRBD2 | CATGTSDTDTQYF
TRBV19 | . | CASSRTSGGEKLFF
TRBV5-1 | TRBD1 | CASSPGQGIAGELFF
TRBV7-2 | TRBD2 | CASSFVAGLVGGPGHEQYF
TRBV7-3 | TRBD1 | CASSLTGQGPETQYF
TRBV5-4 | . | CASSLTGSTDTQYF
TRBV7-2 | . | CASSLGPLVGGQETQYF
TRBV4-2 | TRBD1 | CASSRTGENEKLFF
TRBV5-1 | . | CASSLGTNQPQHF
TRBV2 | TRBD2 | CASTSGGVREQFF
TRBV18 | . | CASSLFGTENTGELFF
TRBV5-5 | TRBD1 | CASSRGQGMTEAFF
TRBV11-2 | TRBD2 | CASSATAGLAYNEQFF
TRBV13 | . | CASSPDGGLYNEQFF
TRBV19 | TRBD1 | CASSIDRGVTEAFF
TRBV7-3 | . | CASSLIRVNEQFF
TRBV6-6 | TRBD1 | CASSPGGYSPLHF
TRBV15 | . | CATSRDRGRPGSYSANVLTF
TRBV18 | . | CASSPEPTFGYTF
TRBV21-1 | . | CASSRLRQVYNEKLFF
TRBV28 | TRBD1 | CASRPGQTLAKNIQYF
TRBV4-1 | . | CASSQGGEAGLSAYGYTF
TRBV27 | . | CASSYGQSYEQYF
TRBV14 | . | CASSPIGNGVTTYEQYF
TRBV6-5 | . | CASTQTGLGNTEAFF
TRBV7-8 | . | CASSLEASPYGYTF
TRBV29-1 | TRBD1 | CSAEGALDTQYF
TRBV5-1 | TRBD2 | CASSLAGTSGTGELFF
TRBV5-1 | . | CASSLVAQEGLEQYF
TRBV6-4 | . | CASTYSPGNSPLHF
TRBV4-2 | TRBD1 | CASSQGLGQGADTQYF
TRBV9 | . | CASSVAPVPGSSYEQYF
TRBV5-6 | . | CASSMGGLQGYSQPQHF
TRBV20-1 | . | CSVTPGDEQFF
TRBV19 | . | CASSKGGETQYF
TRBV7-2 | . | CASSLGPFSGGRTDTQYF
TRBV9 | . | CASSVEPRDGNTIYF
TRBV19 | . | CASSIGAYNEQFF
TRBV7-9 | . | CASSLRTYGYTF
TRBV2 | . | CASSTGTKNTEAFF
TRBV10-3 | TRBD2 | CAIRPWASGVYEQYF
TRBV18 | . | CASSPLNLQQSNTDTQYF
TRBV28 | . | CASSFAYMNTEAFF
TRBV6-1 | TRBD1 | CASRPQGLNTEAFF